This T cell receptor (beta chain) appears in the sequencing data of a study of PD-L1 blockade in urothelial cancer. What went into each PCR as a spike was synthetic TCR analog templates. The protocol was immunoSEQ multiplex PCR, while the TCRdb copy is restricted to in-frame clones and leaves out a portion. The sample records roughly 130,000 clones, about four fifths being singletons. Indicated time point: pretreatment peripheral blood. The diagnosis in patients was locally advanced or metastatic urothelial carcinoma. Sequenced material: PBMCs, taken around atezolizumab (anti-PD-L1) treatment. The clonotype was recovered from a man aged 45-65 years with urothelial cancer.

The CDR3 protein is CATVPDSNEKLFF. CDR3 coding DNA: TGTGCCACCGTCCCGGACAGTAATGAAAAACTGTTTTTT. V and J are TRBV19 and TRBJ1-4; D perhaps matches TRBD1 (6 bases). Germline loops: CDR1 LNHDA, CDR2 SQIVND (reference sequence). The CDR3 spans 13 residues. Trimming took off 10 bases at V and 4 bases at J, with 13 bases between the two ends.